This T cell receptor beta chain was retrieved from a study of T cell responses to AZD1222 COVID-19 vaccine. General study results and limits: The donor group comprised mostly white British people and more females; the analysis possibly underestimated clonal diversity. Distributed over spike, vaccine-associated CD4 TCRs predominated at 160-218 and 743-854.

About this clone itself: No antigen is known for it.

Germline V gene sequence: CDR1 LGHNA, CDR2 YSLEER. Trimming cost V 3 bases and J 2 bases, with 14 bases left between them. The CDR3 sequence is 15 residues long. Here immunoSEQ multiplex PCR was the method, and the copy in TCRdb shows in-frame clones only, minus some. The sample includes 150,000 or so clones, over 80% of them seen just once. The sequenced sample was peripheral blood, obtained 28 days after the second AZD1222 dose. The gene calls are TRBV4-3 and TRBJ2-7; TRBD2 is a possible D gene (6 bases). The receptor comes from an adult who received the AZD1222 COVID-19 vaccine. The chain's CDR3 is CASSQSGTGTYEQYF. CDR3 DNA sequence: TGCGCCAGCAGCCAGTCCGGGACTGGAACCTACGAGCAGTACTTC.